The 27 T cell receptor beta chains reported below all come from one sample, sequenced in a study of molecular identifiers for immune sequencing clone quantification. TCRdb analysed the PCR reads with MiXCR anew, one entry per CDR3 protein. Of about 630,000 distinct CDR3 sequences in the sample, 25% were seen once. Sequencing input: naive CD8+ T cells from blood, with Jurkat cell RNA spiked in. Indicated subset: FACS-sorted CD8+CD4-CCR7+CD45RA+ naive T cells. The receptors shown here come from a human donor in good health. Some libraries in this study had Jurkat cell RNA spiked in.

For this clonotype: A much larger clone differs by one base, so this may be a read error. The CDR3 DNA reads TGTGCCAGCAGTAGGGGACAGGCCCAAGAGACCCAGCACTTC. This sequence encodes CASSRGQAQETQHF. The rearrangement links TRBV27 to TRBJ2-5, with 8 bases lining up with TRBD1. The CDR3 runs 14 residues. Per germline, CDR1 MNHEY and CDR2 SMNVEV (reference sequence).

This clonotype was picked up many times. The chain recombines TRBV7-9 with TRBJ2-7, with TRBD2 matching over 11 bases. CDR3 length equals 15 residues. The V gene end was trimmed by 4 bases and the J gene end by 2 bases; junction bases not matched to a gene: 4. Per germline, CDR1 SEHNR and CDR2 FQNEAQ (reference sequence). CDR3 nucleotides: TGTGCCAGCAGCTCGGGACTAGCGGCAGCCTACGAGCAGTACTTC. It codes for CASSSGLAAAYEQYF.

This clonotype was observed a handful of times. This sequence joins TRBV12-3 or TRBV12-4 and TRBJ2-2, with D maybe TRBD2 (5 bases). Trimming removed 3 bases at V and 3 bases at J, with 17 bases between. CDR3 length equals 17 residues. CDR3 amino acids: CASSFAPRTGYTGELFF. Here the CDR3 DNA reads TGTGCCAGCAGTTTCGCCCCAAGAACGGGGTACACCGGGGAGCTGTTTTTT.

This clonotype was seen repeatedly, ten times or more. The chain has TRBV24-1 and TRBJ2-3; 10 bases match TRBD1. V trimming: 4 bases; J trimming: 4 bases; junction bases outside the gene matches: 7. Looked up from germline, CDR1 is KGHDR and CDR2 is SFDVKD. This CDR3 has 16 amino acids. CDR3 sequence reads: CATSERTGGYSDTQYF. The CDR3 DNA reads TGTGCCACCAGTGAGCGGACAGGGGGATACTCAGATACGCAGTATTTT.

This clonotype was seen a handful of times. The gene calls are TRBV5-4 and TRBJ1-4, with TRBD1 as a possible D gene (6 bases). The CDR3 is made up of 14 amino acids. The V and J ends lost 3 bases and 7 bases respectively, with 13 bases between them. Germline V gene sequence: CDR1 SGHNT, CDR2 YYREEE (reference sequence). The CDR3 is CASSWDGGLEKLFF. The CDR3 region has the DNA TGTGCCAGCAGCTGGGATGGGGGGCTTGAAAAACTGTTTTTT.

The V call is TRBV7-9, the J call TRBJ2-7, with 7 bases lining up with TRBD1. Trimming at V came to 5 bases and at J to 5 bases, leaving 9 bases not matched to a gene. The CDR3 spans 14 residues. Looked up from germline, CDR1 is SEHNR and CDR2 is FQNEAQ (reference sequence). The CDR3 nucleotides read TGTGCCAGCAGCGATTACAGGGGTCCCGACGAGCAGTACTTC. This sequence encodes CASSDYRGPDEQYF.

CDR3 in DNA: TGTGCCAGCAGTGTAATGGGGGGCAATCAGCCCCAGCATTTT. Its translation is CASSVMGGNQPQHF. The chain carries TRBV5-4 and TRBJ1-5; D is possibly TRBD1 (5 bases). The CDR3 covers 14 residues. Trimming removed 5 bases from V and 2 bases from J, with 11 bases in between. The germline V gene has CDR1 SGHNT and CDR2 YYREEE (reference sequence).

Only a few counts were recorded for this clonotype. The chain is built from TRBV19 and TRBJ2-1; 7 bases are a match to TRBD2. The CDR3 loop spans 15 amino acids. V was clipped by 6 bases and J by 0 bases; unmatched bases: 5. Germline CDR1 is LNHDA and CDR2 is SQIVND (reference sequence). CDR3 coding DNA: TGTGCCAGTAGAACTAGCGCGTACTCCTACAATGAGCAGTTCTTC. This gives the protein CASRTSAYSYNEQFF.

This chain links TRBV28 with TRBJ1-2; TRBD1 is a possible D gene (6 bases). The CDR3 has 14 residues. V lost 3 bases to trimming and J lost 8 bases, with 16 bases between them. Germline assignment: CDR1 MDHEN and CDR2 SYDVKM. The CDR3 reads CASSFSGGAGGYTF. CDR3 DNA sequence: TGTGCCAGCAGTTTTTCGGGGGGCGCGGGAGGCTACACCTTC.

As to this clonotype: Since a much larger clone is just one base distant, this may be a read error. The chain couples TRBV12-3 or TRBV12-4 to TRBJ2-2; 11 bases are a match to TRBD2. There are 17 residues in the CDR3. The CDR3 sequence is CASSHALAGDYTRELFF. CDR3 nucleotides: TGTGCCAGCAGCCATGCACTAGCGGGAGATTACACCAGGGAGCTGTTTTTT.

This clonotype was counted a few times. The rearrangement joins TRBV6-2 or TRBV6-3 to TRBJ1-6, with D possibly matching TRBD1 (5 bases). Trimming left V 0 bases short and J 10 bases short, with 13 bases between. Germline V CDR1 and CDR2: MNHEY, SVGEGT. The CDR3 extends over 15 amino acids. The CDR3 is CASSYSTAFASPLHF. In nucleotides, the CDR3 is TGTGCCAGCAGTTACTCGACAGCTTTCGCGTCACCCCTCCACTTT.

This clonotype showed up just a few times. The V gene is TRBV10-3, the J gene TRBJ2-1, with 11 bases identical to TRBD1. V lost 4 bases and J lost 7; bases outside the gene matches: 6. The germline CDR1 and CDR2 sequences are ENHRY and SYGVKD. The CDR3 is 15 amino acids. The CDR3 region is CAISGAGTGGNEQFF. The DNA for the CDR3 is TGTGCCATCAGTGGAGCCGGGACAGGGGGGAATGAGCAGTTCTTC.

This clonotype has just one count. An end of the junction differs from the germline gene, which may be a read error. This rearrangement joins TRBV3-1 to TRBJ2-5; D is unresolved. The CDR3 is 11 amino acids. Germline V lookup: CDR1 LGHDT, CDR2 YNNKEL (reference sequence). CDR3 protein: CASSQMETLYF. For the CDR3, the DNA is TGTGCCAGCAGCCAAATGGAGACCCTGTACTTC.

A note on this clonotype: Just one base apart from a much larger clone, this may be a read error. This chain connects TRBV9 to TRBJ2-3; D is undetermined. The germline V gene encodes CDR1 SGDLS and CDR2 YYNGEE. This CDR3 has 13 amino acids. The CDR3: CASTPITTNTQYF. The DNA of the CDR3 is TGTGCCAGCACTCCGATTACCACAAATACGCAGTATTTT.

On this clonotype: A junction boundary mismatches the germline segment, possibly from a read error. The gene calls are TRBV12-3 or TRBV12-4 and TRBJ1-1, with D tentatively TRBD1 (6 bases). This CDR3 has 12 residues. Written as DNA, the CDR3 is TGTGCCAGCAGACTGACAGGTACTGAAGCTCTCTTT. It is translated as CASRLTGTEALF.

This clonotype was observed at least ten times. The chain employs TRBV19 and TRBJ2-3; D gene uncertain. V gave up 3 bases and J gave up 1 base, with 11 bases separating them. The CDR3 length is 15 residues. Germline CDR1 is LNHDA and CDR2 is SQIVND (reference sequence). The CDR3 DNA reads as TGTGCCAGTAGTATTTGGGGTTCGGGCACAGATACGCAGTATTTT. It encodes CASSIWGSGTDTQYF.

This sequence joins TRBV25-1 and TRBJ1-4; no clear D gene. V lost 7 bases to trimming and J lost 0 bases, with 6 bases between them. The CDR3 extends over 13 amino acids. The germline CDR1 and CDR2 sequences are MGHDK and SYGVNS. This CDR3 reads CASKASTNEKLFF. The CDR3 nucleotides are TGTGCCAGCAAGGCTTCAACTAATGAAAAACTGTTTTTT.

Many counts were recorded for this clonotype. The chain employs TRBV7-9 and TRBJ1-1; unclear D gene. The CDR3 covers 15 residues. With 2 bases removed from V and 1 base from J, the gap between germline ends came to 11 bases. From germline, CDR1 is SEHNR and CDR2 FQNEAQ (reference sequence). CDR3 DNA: TGTGCCAGCAGCTTAATTCAAGAAACGAACACTGAAGCTTTCTTT. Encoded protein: CASSLIQETNTEAFF.

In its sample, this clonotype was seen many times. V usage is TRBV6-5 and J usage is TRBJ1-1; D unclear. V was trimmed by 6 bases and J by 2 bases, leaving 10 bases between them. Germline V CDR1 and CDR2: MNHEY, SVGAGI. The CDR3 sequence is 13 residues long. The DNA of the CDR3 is TGTGCCAGCAGCAAAGACGTTAACACTGAAGCTTTCTTT. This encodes CASSKDVNTEAFF.

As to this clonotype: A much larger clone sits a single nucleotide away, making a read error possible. CDR3 in amino acids: CASSMDQNIQYF. CDR3 DNA: TGTGCCAGTAGTATGGACCAAAACATTCAGTACTTC. V gene TRBV19 combines with J gene TRBJ2-4, with D unresolved. The CDR3 spans 12 residues. The germline CDR1 and CDR2 sequences are LNHDA and SQIVND (reference sequence). V was trimmed by 3 bases and J by 5 bases, leaving 5 bases between them.

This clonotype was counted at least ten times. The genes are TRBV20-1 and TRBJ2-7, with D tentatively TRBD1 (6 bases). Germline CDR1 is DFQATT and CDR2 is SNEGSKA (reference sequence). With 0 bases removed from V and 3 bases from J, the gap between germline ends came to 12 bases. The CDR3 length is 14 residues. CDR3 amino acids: CSARDRQGIYEQYF. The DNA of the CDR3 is TGCAGTGCTAGAGATCGCCAGGGGATCTACGAGCAGTACTTC.

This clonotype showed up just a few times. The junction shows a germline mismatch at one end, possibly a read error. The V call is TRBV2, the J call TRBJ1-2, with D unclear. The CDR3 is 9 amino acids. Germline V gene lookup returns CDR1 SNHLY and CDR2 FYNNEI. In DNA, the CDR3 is TGTGCCAGCAGTGAAGCCCCTATCTTC. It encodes CASSEAPIF.

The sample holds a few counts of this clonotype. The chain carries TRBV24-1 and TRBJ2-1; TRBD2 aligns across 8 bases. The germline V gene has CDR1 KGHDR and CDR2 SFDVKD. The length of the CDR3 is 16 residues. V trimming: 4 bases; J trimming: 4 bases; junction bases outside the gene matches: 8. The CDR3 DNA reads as TGTGCCACCAGTGACACGAGCGGGAGTACGTACAATGAGCAGTTCTTC. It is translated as CATSDTSGSTYNEQFF.

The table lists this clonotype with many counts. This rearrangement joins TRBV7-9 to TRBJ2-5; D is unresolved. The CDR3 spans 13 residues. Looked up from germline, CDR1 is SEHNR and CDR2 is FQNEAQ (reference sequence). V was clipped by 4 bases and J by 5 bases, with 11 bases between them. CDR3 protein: CASSSSLFETQYF. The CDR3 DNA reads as TGTGCCAGCAGCTCATCCCTATTCGAGACCCAGTACTTC. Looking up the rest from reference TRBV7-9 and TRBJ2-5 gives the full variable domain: DTGVSQNPRHKITKRGQNVTFRCDPISEHNRLYWYRQTLGQGPEFLTYFQNEAQLEKSRLLSDRFSAERPKGSFSTLEIQRTEQGDSAMYLCASSSSLFETQYFGPGTRLLVL.

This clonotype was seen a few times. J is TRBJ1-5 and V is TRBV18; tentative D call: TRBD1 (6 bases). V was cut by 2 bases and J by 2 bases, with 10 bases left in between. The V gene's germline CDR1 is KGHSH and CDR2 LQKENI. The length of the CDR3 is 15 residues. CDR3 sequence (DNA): TGTGCCAGCTCACCAACACAGGGTGGCAATCAGCCCCAGCATTTT. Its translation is CASSPTQGGNQPQHF.

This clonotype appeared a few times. CDR3 amino acids: CASSSSGLAGEQYF. CDR3 sequence (DNA): TGTGCCAGCAGTAGCTCGGGACTAGCAGGCGAGCAGTACTTC. The rearrangement links TRBV12-3 or TRBV12-4 to TRBJ2-7; 9 nucleotides line up with TRBD2. V gave up 5 bases and J gave up 6 bases; unmatched junction bases: 8. This CDR3 is built from 14 residues.

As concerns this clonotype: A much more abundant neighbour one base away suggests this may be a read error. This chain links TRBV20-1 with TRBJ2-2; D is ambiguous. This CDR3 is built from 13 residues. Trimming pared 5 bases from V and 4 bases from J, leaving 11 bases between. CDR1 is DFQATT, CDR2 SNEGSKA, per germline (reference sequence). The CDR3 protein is CSALPDLTGELFF. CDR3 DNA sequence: TGCAGTGCTCTTCCGGACCTCACCGGGGAGCTGTTTTTT.